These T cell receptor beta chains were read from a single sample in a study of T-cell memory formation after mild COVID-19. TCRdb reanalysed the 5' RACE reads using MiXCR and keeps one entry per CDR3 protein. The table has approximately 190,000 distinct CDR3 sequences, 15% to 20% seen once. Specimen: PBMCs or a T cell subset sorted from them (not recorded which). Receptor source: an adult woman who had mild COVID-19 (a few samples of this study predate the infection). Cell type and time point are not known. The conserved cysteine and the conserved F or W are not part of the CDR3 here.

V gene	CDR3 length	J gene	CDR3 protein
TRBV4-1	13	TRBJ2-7	ASSQGLAGGYEQY
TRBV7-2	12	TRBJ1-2	ASSLGQDNYGYT
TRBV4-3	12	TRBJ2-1	ASSQDQEGGEQF
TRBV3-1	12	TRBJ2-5	ASSRDRSQETQY
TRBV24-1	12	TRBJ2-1	ATSRSSGGYEQF
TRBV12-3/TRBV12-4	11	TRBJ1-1	ASSFGEDTEAF
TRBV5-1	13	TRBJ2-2	ASSTGRADTGELF
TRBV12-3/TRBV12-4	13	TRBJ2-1	ASSWQVGSSNEQF
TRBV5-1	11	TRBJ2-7	ASSSGTGDEQY
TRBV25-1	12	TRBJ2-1	ASSRTSGSNEQF
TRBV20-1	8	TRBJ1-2	SARGYGYT
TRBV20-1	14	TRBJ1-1	SGLPGHYIMNTEAF
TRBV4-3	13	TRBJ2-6	ASSLLGVGANVLT